This TCR beta chain is from a study of blood T cell repertoires in COVID-19. For the study at large: Acute and convalescent COVID-19 specimens originated in the United States, Italy and Spain. T cells, B-cell-depleted T cells, or PBMCs supplied cDNA or gDNA.

J lost 6 bases, V lost 1 base, and 9 bases had no gene match. The CDR3 totals 16 residues. From germline, CDR1 is SGDLS and CDR2 YYNGEE. How the authors handled the data: Cell counts per sample came from amplifying reference gene primers. The repertoire was sequenced with immunoSEQ multiplex PCR; TCRdb's copy has only in-frame clones and lacks some. The V and J calls and clone size are taken from that table; D and trimming were inferred from the DNA. Of over 300,000 clones in the sample, around 88% were seen once. The specimen was peripheral blood. The rearrangement links TRBV9 to TRBJ1-4; 7 bases map to TRBD1. The receptor was derived from a woman aged 45-65 years with acute or convalescent COVID-19. CDR3 amino acids: CASSVSTDRVYEKLFF. CDR3 nucleotide sequence: TGTGCCAGCAGCGTATCTACCGACAGGGTCTATGAAAAACTGTTTTTT.